This is a list of T cell receptor beta chains from one sample in a study of cytomegalovirus exposure and HLA in healthy donors. Using immunoSEQ multiplex PCR, the repertoire was profiled, and TCRdb retains in-frame clones only, with some absent. The sample lists about 72,000 clones, over 75% seen once, with 6.5% to 8% in the top ten. What was sequenced was PBMCs. The receptors here all came from a human donor in good health. Each CDR3 is given with its conserved first and last residue. The D gene is left open where the match is weak. Clone size is not always given. Where it is, it says once, few, many or a class for expanded clones.

D gene: TRBD2; V gene: TRBV5-6; clone size: -; J gene: TRBJ2-3; CDR3 protein: CASSLSVRGASTDTQYF; CDR3 DNA: TGTGCCAGCAGCTTGTCGGTGCGGGGGGCTAGCACAGATACGCAGTATTTT
D gene: -; V gene: TRBV28; clone size: -; J gene: TRBJ1-4; CDR3 protein: CASSLRSRTHLGEKLFF; CDR3 DNA: TGTGCCAGCAGTTTACGTTCTAGGACACACCTCGGGGAAAAACTGTTTTTT
D gene: TRBD1; V gene: TRBV7-6; clone size: -; J gene: TRBJ2-2; CDR3 protein: CASSSLPGQGGTGELFF; CDR3 DNA: TGTGCCAGCAGCTCCCTCCCCGGACAGGGAGGCACCGGGGAGCTGTTTTTT
D gene: TRBD2; V gene: TRBV7-9; clone size: -; J gene: TRBJ2-3; CDR3 protein: CASSFGTTSTDTQYF; CDR3 DNA: TGTGCCAGCAGCTTTGGGACTACTAGCACAGATACGCAGTATTTT
D gene: -; V gene: TRBV2; clone size: -; J gene: TRBJ2-5; CDR3 protein: CASSREETQYF; CDR3 DNA: TGTGCCAGCAGCCGCGAAGAGACCCAGTACTTC
D gene: TRBD2; V gene: TRBV4-1; clone size: -; J gene: TRBJ2-2; CDR3 protein: CASSLSGGGLTGELFF; CDR3 DNA: TGCGCCAGCAGCCTAAGCGGGGGGGGATTAACCGGGGAGCTGTTTTTT
D gene: TRBD2; V gene: TRBV7-6; clone size: -; J gene: TRBJ2-2; CDR3 protein: CASSLSAGGAGELFF; CDR3 DNA: TGTGCCAGCAGCTTATCTGCGGGGGGGGCCGGGGAGCTGTTTTTT
D gene: -; V gene: TRBV7-8; clone size: -; J gene: TRBJ2-7; CDR3 protein: CASSLGRYSYEQYF; CDR3 DNA: TGTGCCAGCAGCTTAGGCAGGTACTCCTACGAGCAGTACTTC
D gene: TRBD2; V gene: TRBV7-3; clone size: once; J gene: TRBJ2-7; CDR3 protein: CASSSGTSGPYEQYF; CDR3 DNA: TGTGCCAGCAGCTCCGGGACTAGCGGACCCTACGAGCAGTACTTC
D gene: -; V gene: TRBV5-1; clone size: -; J gene: TRBJ1-1; CDR3 protein: CASGGASMNTEAFF; CDR3 DNA: TGCGCCAGCGGCGGGGCGAGTATGAACACTGAAGCTTTCTTT
D gene: TRBD1; V gene: TRBV11-1; clone size: -; J gene: TRBJ2-7; CDR3 protein: CASSLARGRAYEQYF; CDR3 DNA: TGTGCCAGCAGCTTAGCCAGGGGGAGAGCCTACGAGCAGTACTTC
D gene: -; V gene: TRBV4-2; clone size: -; J gene: TRBJ2-4; CDR3 protein: CASSHPPGLGAKNIQYF; CDR3 DNA: TGTGCCAGCAGCCACCCCCCAGGGTTGGGAGCCAAAAACATTCAGTACTTC
D gene: TRBD1; V gene: TRBV19; clone size: -; J gene: TRBJ2-7; CDR3 protein: CASKGQGAHEQYF; CDR3 DNA: TGTGCCAGTAAGGGACAGGGGGCCCACGAGCAGTACTTC
D gene: -; V gene: TRBV4-3; clone size: -; J gene: TRBJ1-3; CDR3 protein: CASSQASGGEGNTIYF; CDR3 DNA: TGCGCCAGCAGCCAAGCATCCGGGGGGGAAGGAAACACCATATATTTT
D gene: -; V gene: TRBV19; clone size: -; J gene: TRBJ1-6; CDR3 protein: CASSKGGPSSYNSPLHF; CDR3 DNA: TGTGCCAGTAGCAAAGGAGGACCCAGCTCCTATAATTCACCCCTCCACTTT
D gene: TRBD2; V gene: TRBV27; clone size: -; J gene: TRBJ2-3; CDR3 protein: CATKPAGFTDTQYF; CDR3 DNA: TGTGCCACCAAACCAGCGGGGTTCACAGATACGCAGTATTTT
D gene: TRBD1; V gene: TRBV18; clone size: -; J gene: TRBJ2-3; CDR3 protein: CASSRQGQTDTQYF; CDR3 DNA: TGTGCCAGCTCACGACAGGGTCAAACAGATACGCAGTATTTT
D gene: TRBD1; V gene: TRBV30; clone size: -; J gene: TRBJ2-2; CDR3 protein: CAWTPGTGTFRELFF; CDR3 DNA: TGTGCCTGGACCCCCGGGACAGGGACTTTCAGGGAGCTGTTTTTT
D gene: -; V gene: TRBV7-9; clone size: -; J gene: TRBJ1-3; CDR3 protein: CASSFRTDSGNTIYF; CDR3 DNA: TGTGCCAGCAGCTTCCGGACAGACTCTGGAAACACCATATATTTT
D gene: -; V gene: TRBV6-5; clone size: -; J gene: TRBJ2-1; CDR3 protein: CASSETSTVVVEFF; CDR3 DNA: TGTGCCAGCAGTGAAACTTCTACAGTGGTAGTAGAGTTCTTC
D gene: -; V gene: TRBV15; clone size: few; J gene: TRBJ1-6; CDR3 protein: CATSRDRTENSPLHF; CDR3 DNA: TGTGCCACCAGCAGAGATCGGACAGAGAATTCACCCCTCCACTTT
D gene: TRBD2; V gene: TRBV5-6; clone size: -; J gene: TRBJ2-3; CDR3 protein: CASSKSQRGGLLDTQYF; CDR3 DNA: TGTGCCAGCTCCAAATCGCAGCGGGGGGGCCTCTTAGATACGCAGTATTTT
D gene: -; V gene: TRBV7-9; clone size: -; J gene: TRBJ1-2; CDR3 protein: CASSLARTGGYTF; CDR3 DNA: TGTGCCAGCAGCTTAGCGCGTACTGGGGGGTACACCTTC
D gene: TRBD1; V gene: TRBV19; clone size: -; J gene: TRBJ1-1; CDR3 protein: CASSIPTGRRTEAFF; CDR3 DNA: TGTGCCAGTAGTATCCCGACAGGGAGACGCACTGAAGCTTTCTTT
D gene: -; V gene: TRBV19; clone size: -; J gene: TRBJ1-1; CDR3 protein: CASTRQEMNTEAFF; CDR3 DNA: TGTGCCAGTACCCGACAGGAGATGAACACTGAAGCTTTCTTT
D gene: -; V gene: TRBV9; clone size: -; J gene: TRBJ1-3; CDR3 protein: CASSSRSSGNTIYF; CDR3 DNA: TGTGCCAGCAGCTCGCGGTCCTCTGGAAACACCATATATTTT
D gene: TRBD1; V gene: TRBV10-2; clone size: few; J gene: TRBJ1-5; CDR3 protein: CASSELGRGRGQPQHF; CDR3 DNA: TGCGCCAGCAGTGAGTTGGGCAGGGGGCGAGGTCAGCCCCAGCATTTT
D gene: -; V gene: TRBV7-2; clone size: once; J gene: TRBJ2-2; CDR3 protein: CASTPTAVTGELFF; CDR3 DNA: TGTGCCAGCACCCCCACCGCAGTCACCGGGGAGCTGTTTTTT
D gene: -; V gene: TRBV5-1; clone size: -; J gene: TRBJ1-3; CDR3 protein: CASSLAGTSGDTIYF; CDR3 DNA: TGCGCCAGCAGCTTGGCCGGGACTTCCGGAGACACCATATATTTT
D gene: -; V gene: TRBV6-5; clone size: -; J gene: TRBJ1-6; CDR3 protein: CASSYPPGAPNSPLHF; CDR3 DNA: TGTGCCAGCAGTTATCCTCCAGGGGCGCCTAATTCACCCCTCCACTTT
D gene: -; V gene: TRBV19; clone size: -; J gene: TRBJ1-5; CDR3 protein: CASSSSRDQPQHF; CDR3 DNA: TGTGCCAGTAGTAGTTCTCGGGATCAGCCCCAGCATTTT
D gene: TRBD1; V gene: TRBV4-1; clone size: -; J gene: TRBJ1-1; CDR3 protein: CASSPTGATEAFF; CDR3 DNA: TGTGCCAGCAGCCCCACAGGGGCCACTGAAGCTTTCTTT
D gene: -; V gene: TRBV6-1; clone size: -; J gene: TRBJ1-5; CDR3 protein: CASDRPYSNQPQHF; CDR3 DNA: TGTGCCAGCGACAGGCCCTATAGCAATCAGCCCCAGCATTTT
D gene: -; V gene: TRBV5-1; clone size: -; J gene: TRBJ2-3; CDR3 protein: CASSNGLSTDTQYF; CDR3 DNA: TGCGCCAGCAGTAACGGTCTTAGCACAGATACGCAGTATTTT
D gene: -; V gene: TRBV30; clone size: -; J gene: TRBJ2-1; CDR3 protein: CAWSRDSGNYNEQFF; CDR3 DNA: TGTGCCTGGAGTCGGGACTCGGGGAACTACAATGAGCAGTTCTTC
D gene: TRBD1; V gene: TRBV5-4; clone size: -; J gene: TRBJ2-7; CDR3 protein: CASSWDRASSYEQYF; CDR3 DNA: TGTGCCAGCAGCTGGGACAGGGCGTCCTCCTACGAGCAGTACTTC
D gene: TRBD2; V gene: TRBV7-9; clone size: few; J gene: TRBJ2-5; CDR3 protein: CASSLDSGGWSETQYF; CDR3 DNA: TGTGCCAGCAGCTTGGATAGCGGGGGTTGGTCAGAGACCCAGTACTTC
D gene: TRBD1; V gene: TRBV19; clone size: -; J gene: TRBJ1-6; CDR3 protein: CASSPGGLSPLHF; CDR3 DNA: TGTGCCAGTAGCCCAGGGGGGCTTTCACCCCTCCACTTT
D gene: -; V gene: TRBV6-1; clone size: -; J gene: TRBJ2-7; CDR3 protein: CASIGGPSYEQYF; CDR3 DNA: TGTGCCAGCATCGGGGGGCCATCCTACGAGCAGTACTTC
D gene: TRBD2; V gene: TRBV2; clone size: -; J gene: TRBJ2-1; CDR3 protein: CASRAAGGPNEQFF; CDR3 DNA: TGTGCCAGCAGGGCCGCGGGGGGGCCCAATGAGCAGTTCTTC
D gene: TRBD1; V gene: TRBV27; clone size: -; J gene: TRBJ1-1; CDR3 protein: CASSLTDRGNTEAFF; CDR3 DNA: TGTGCCAGCAGTTTAACCGACAGGGGGAACACTGAAGCTTTCTTT
D gene: TRBD2; V gene: TRBV19; clone size: -; J gene: TRBJ2-2; CDR3 protein: CASIGGGFNTGELFF; CDR3 DNA: TGTGCCAGTATTGGCGGGGGGTTTAACACCGGGGAGCTGTTTTTT
D gene: -; V gene: TRBV6-5; clone size: -; J gene: TRBJ2-1; CDR3 protein: CASSYSRTTEPREQFF; CDR3 DNA: TGTGCCAGCAGTTACTCTCGGACTACCGAGCCAAGAGAGCAGTTCTTC
D gene: TRBD1; V gene: TRBV19; clone size: -; J gene: TRBJ1-2; CDR3 protein: CASSRPGQITANYYGYTF; CDR3 DNA: TGTGCCAGTAGTAGACCGGGACAGATTACAGCGAACTACTATGGCTACACCTTC
D gene: -; V gene: TRBV9; clone size: once; J gene: TRBJ2-3; CDR3 protein: CASGGGLPRDTQYF; CDR3 DNA: TGTGCCAGCGGAGGTGGACTACCCCGGGATACGCAGTATTTT
D gene: -; V gene: TRBV5-3; clone size: -; J gene: TRBJ1-5; CDR3 protein: CARSFPGLVNQPQHF; CDR3 DNA: TGTGCCAGAAGCTTTCCGGGTCTGGTCAATCAGCCCCAGCATTTT
D gene: -; V gene: TRBV7-2; clone size: -; J gene: TRBJ2-1; CDR3 protein: CASSHVGGGFYNEQFF; CDR3 DNA: TGTGCCAGCAGCCACGTAGGGGGGGGATTCTACAATGAGCAGTTCTTC
D gene: -; V gene: TRBV9; clone size: -; J gene: TRBJ1-6; CDR3 protein: CASSVADYQGRGSPLHF; CDR3 DNA: TGTGCCAGCAGCGTAGCAGATTATCAGGGGAGAGGGTCACCCCTCCACTTT
D gene: -; V gene: TRBV20-1; clone size: -; J gene: TRBJ1-1; CDR3 protein: CHQGYTEAFF; CDR3 DNA: TGTCACCAGGGATACACTGAAGCTTTCTTT
D gene: TRBD1; V gene: TRBV28; clone size: few; J gene: TRBJ2-7; CDR3 protein: CASKPGGPNLYEQYF; CDR3 DNA: TGTGCCAGCAAGCCAGGGGGCCCCAATCTCTACGAGCAGTACTTC
D gene: -; V gene: TRBV7-3; clone size: -; J gene: TRBJ2-3; CDR3 protein: CASSLTSSTDTQYF; CDR3 DNA: TGTGCCAGCAGCTTAACGAGTAGCACAGATACGCAGTATTTT
D gene: -; V gene: TRBV30; clone size: -; J gene: TRBJ1-6; CDR3 protein: CAWRSLDSDYSPLHF; CDR3 DNA: TGTGCCTGGAGGTCCCTAGACAGCGATTATTCACCCCTCCACTTT
D gene: -; V gene: TRBV19; clone size: -; J gene: TRBJ2-5; CDR3 protein: CASSPNVSPETQYF; CDR3 DNA: TGTGCCAGTAGCCCAAACGTCAGTCCAGAGACCCAGTACTTC
D gene: TRBD2; V gene: TRBV6-6; clone size: -; J gene: TRBJ2-1; CDR3 protein: CASSKTSGNEQFF; CDR3 DNA: TGTGCCAGCAGCAAGACTAGCGGCAATGAGCAGTTCTTC
D gene: -; V gene: TRBV6-6; clone size: -; J gene: TRBJ1-5; CDR3 protein: CASVRDGGGDQPQHF; CDR3 DNA: TGTGCCAGCGTTCGGGATGGGGGGGGTGATCAGCCCCAGCATTTT
D gene: TRBD2; V gene: TRBV11-2; clone size: -; J gene: TRBJ2-7; CDR3 protein: CASSLGGPRGGEQYF; CDR3 DNA: TGTGCCAGCAGCTTAGGAGGACCCCGCGGGGGCGAGCAGTACTTC
D gene: -; V gene: TRBV7-9; clone size: -; J gene: TRBJ2-1; CDR3 protein: CASSQAGSGYNEQFF; CDR3 DNA: TGTGCCAGCAGCCAAGCGGGTAGCGGCTACAATGAGCAGTTCTTC
D gene: TRBD1; V gene: TRBV5-1; clone size: -; J gene: TRBJ2-3; CDR3 protein: CASSLGGQGADTQYF; CDR3 DNA: TGCGCCAGCAGCTTGGGCGGACAGGGGGCAGATACGCAGTATTTT
D gene: -; V gene: TRBV5-1; clone size: -; J gene: TRBJ1-4; CDR3 protein: CASSPDAAEKLFF; CDR3 DNA: TGCGCCAGCAGCCCCGACGCGGCTGAAAAGCTGTTTTTT
D gene: -; V gene: TRBV7-3; clone size: -; J gene: TRBJ1-4; CDR3 protein: CASSLTGDYITNEKLFF; CDR3 DNA: TGTGCCAGCAGCTTAACTGGCGACTACATAACTAATGAAAAACTGTTTTTT